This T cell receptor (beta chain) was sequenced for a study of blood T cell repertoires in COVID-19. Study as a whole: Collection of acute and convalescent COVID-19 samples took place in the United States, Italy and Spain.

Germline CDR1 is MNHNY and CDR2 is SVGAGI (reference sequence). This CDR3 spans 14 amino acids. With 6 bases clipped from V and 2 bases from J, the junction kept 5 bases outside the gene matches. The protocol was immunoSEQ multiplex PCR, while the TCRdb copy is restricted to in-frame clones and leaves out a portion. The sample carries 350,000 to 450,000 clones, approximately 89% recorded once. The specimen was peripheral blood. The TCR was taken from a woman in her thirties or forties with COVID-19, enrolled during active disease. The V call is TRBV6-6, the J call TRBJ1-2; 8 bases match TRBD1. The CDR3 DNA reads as TGTGCCAGCAGGCGACAGGGGAAAAACTATGGCTACACCTTC. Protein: CASRRQGKNYGYTF.